Presented here are 7 T cell receptor beta chains from one specimen sequenced in a study of T cell changes during pregnancy in multiple sclerosis. Here immunoSEQ multiplex PCR was the method, and the copy in TCRdb shows in-frame clones only, minus some. The data show approximately 33,000 clones, with 85% to 90% seen just once and about 0.7% held by the top ten. This specimen consisted of CD4+ T cells from peripheral blood mononuclear cells, obtained in the first trimester of pregnancy. The source is a female donor in good health, enrolled as a control in a pregnancy study.

CDR3 amino acids: CASSLAQEGNTIYF. The CDR3 nucleotides read TGTGCCAGCAGTTTAGCCCAGGAAGGAAACACCATATATTTT. The rearrangement links TRBV28 to TRBJ1-3; no definite D call. Germline loops: CDR1 MDHEN, CDR2 SYDVKM. The CDR3 has 14 residues. The V gene lost 2 bases and the J gene lost 4 bases, with 9 bases spanning the gap.

The chain employs TRBV6-1 and TRBJ1-2; D perhaps matches TRBD1 (5 bases). V was shortened by 5 bases and J by 0 bases, with 10 bases between the two germline ends. CDR1 and CDR2 from the germline V gene are MNHNS and SASEGT. The CDR3 runs 14 residues. CDR3 protein: CASSPGPANYGYTF. The CDR3 DNA is TGTGCCAGCAGTCCAGGGCCTGCTAACTATGGCTACACCTTC.

The CDR3 loop reads CAWSVGGMNEKLFF. The CDR3 DNA follows: TGTGCCTGGAGTGTAGGCGGAATGAATGAAAAACTGTTTTTT. The J gene is TRBJ1-4, the V gene TRBV30; D is ambiguous. V lost 0 bases and J lost 5, with 10 bases in between. The germline CDR1 and CDR2 sequences are GTSNPN and SVGIG (reference sequence). The CDR3 contains 14 residues.

The rearrangement links TRBV11-3 to TRBJ1-1; 9 bases align to TRBD1. This CDR3 is built from 15 residues. Germline-derived CDR1 and CDR2 are SGHNT and YENEEA. After removal of 1 base from V and 1 base from J, the junction contained 1 base not matched to a gene. The CDR3 DNA follows: TGTGCCAGCAGCTTAGGGGGACAGGGGAACACTGAAGCTTTCTTT. Translating it yields CASSLGGQGNTEAFF.

The genes are TRBV9 and TRBJ2-3, with D perhaps matching TRBD2 (5 bases). V lost 1 base and J lost 4, with 10 bases in between. Germline values: CDR1 SGDLS, CDR2 YYNGEE. The CDR3 has 14 amino acids. The CDR3 bases are TGTGCCAGCAGCGTAATAGGGAGCGCAGATACGCAGTATTTT. Its protein is CASSVIGSADTQYF.

V is TRBV6-1 and J is TRBJ1-1, with D unresolved. CDR3 size: 17 residues. Germline V gene lookup returns CDR1 MNHNS and CDR2 SASEGT. V was pared by 2 bases and J by 4 bases, with 20 bases between. The CDR3 region is CASSESIAGLGSTEAFF. CDR3 in DNA: TGTGCCAGCAGTGAATCCATCGCTGGACTTGGGAGCACTGAAGCTTTCTTT.

This sequence joins TRBV21-1 and TRBJ2-5; the table's D call, TRBD2, has no DNA check behind it. TRBV21-1 is tagged as a pseudogene. The CDR3 has 14 amino acids. For the CDR3, the DNA is TGTGCCAGCAACGGACTAGCGGGGGTCGGGACCCAGTACTTC. This sequence encodes CASNGLAGVGTQYF.